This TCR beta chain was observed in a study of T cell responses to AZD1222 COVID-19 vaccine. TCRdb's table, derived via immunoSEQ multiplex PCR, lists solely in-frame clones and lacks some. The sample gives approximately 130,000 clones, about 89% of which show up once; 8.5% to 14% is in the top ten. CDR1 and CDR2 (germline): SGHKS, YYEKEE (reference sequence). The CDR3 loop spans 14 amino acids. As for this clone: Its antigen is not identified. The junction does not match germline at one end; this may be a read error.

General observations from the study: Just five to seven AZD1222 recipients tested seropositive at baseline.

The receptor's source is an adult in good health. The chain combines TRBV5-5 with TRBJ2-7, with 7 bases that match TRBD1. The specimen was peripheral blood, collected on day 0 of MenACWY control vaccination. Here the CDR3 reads CASTLTGQTYEQYF. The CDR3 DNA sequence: TGTGCCAGCACCTTGACAGGGCAAACCTACGAGCAGTACTTC. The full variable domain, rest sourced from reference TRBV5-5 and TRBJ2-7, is DAGVTQSPTHLIKTRGQQVTLRCSPISGHKSVSWYQQVLGQGPQFIFQYYEKEERGRGNFPDRFSARQFPNYSSELNVNALLLGDSALYLCASTLTGQTYEQYFGPGTRLTVT.